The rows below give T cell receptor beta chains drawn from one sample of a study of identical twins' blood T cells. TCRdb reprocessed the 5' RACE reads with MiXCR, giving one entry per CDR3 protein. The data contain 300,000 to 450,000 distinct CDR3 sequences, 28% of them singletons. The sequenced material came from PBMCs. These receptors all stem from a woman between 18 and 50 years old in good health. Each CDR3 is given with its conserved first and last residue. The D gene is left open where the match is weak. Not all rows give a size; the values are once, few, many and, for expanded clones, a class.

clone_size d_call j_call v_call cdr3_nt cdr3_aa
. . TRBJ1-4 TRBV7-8 TGTGTCAGCAGCTTAATGTTTCGGGGGACTCCTAATGAAAAACTGTTTTTT CVSSLMFRGTPNEKLFF
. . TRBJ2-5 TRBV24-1 TGTGCCACCAGTGATTTTTCCGCAGGGCAAGAGACCCAGTACTTC CATSDFSAGQETQYF
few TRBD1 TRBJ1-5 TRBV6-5 TGTGCCAGCAGAGTCGACAGGGGTGGTCAGCCCCAGCATTTT CASRVDRGGQPQHF
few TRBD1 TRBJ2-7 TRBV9 TGTGCCAGCAGCGCCGAGCTACAGGGGGACGAGCAGTACTTC CASSAELQGDEQYF
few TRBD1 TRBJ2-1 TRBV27 TGTGCCAGCAGTACCGAGGACAGGTACAATGAGCAGTTCTTC CASSTEDRYNEQFF
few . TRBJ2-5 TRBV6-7 TGTGACCAGCAAATCAGTGTCGAGACCCAGTACTTC CDQQISVETQYF
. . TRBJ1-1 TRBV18 TGTGCCAGCTCACCACCGAGGGTCGGGCCCAACACTGAAAAAACTGAAGCTTTCTTT CASSPPRVGPNTEKTEAFF
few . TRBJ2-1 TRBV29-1 TGCAGCGGAACCTCTCGACTACCCTACAATGAGCAGTTCTTC CSGTSRLPYNEQFF
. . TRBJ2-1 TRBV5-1 TGCGCCAGCACTTCCAGACTAGTGGGCGACAATGAGCAGTTCTTC CASTSRLVGDNEQFF
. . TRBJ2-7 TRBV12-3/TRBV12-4 TGTGCCAGCAGACCCTTGGGGGGACAGTACGAGCAGTACTTC CASRPLGGQYEQYF
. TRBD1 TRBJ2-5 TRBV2 TGTGCCAGCAGTGAAAATGGACAGGGGTACAGCGAGACCCAGTACTTC CASSENGQGYSETQYF
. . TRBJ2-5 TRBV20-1 TGCAGTGCTATTCCGGGGCGGGAGACCCAGTACTTC CSAIPGRETQYF
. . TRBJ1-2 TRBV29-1 TGCAGCGTTGGCCCCGGGTTGGTTGGCTACACCTTC CSVGPGLVGYTF
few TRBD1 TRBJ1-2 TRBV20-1 TGCAGTGCTACCCGGACAGGGTCTGGCTCCTATGGCTACACCTTC CSATRTGSGSYGYTF
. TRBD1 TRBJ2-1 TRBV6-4 TGTGCCAGCAGGAGGACAGGTTACAATGAGCAGTTCTTC CASRRTGYNEQFF
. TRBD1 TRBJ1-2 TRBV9 TGTGCCTGCAGCCCCCAGGGACAGGGAGCGTATGGCTACACCTTC CACSPQGQGAYGYTF
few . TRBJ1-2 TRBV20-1 TGCAGTGCTGGAGACACGACCTATGGCTACACCTTC CSAGDTTYGYTF
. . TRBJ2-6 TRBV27 TGTGCCAGCACTATCTCTGGGGCCAACTTCCTGACTTTC CASTISGANFLTF
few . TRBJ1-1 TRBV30 TGTGCCTGGAGTGGCACTATGTGGACTGAAGCTTTCTTT CAWSGTMWTEAFF
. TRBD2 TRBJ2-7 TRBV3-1 TGTGCCAGCAGCCAGCGGGGGGGTTCCTACGAGCAGTACTTC CASSQRGGSYEQYF
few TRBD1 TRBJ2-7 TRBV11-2 TGTGCCAGCAGTCAAGGGACAGGTCGATACGAGCAGTACTTC CASSQGTGRYEQYF
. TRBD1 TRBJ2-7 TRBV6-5 TGTGCCAGCAGTCCCCGGGGCAGGGGGCAAGCCTACGAGCAGTACTTC CASSPRGRGQAYEQYF
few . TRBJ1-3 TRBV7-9 TGTGCCAGCAGCTTAAGGGACTTCTCTGGAAACACCATATATTTT CASSLRDFSGNTIYF
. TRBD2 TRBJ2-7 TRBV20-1 TGCAGTGCTACGGGACTAGCGGAATACGGGCAGTACTTC CSATGLAEYGQYF
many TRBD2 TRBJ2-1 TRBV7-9 TGTGCCAGCGTCCCCAGCGGGAGGGATGAGCAGTTCTTC CASVPSGRDEQFF
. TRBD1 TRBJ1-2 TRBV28 TGTGCCAGCAGTTCCCCGGACAGGGAGGGGTATGGCTACACCTTC CASSSPDREGYGYTF
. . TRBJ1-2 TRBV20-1 TGCAGTGCTAGAGATTGGGCGTCCAATGTCTATGGGAGCTACACCTTC CSARDWASNVYGSYTF
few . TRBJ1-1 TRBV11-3 TGTGCCAGCAGCTTAGATCGCTCCAGGGACAACACTGAAGCTTTCTTT CASSLDRSRDNTEAFF
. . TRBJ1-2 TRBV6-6 TGTGCCAGCAGGCGCAGAGATGAGACAGCCAACTATGGCTACACCTTC CASRRRDETANYGYTF
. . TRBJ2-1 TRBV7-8 TGTGCCAGCAGACGAGAGGTCCACCCCTACAATGAGCAGTTCTTC CASRREVHPYNEQFF
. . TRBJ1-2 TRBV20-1 TGCAGTGCACGGTATGGCTACACCTTC CSARYGYTF
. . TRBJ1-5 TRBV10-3 TGTGCCATCAGCGGCAGGGATCATCCCCAGCATTTT CAISGRDHPQHF
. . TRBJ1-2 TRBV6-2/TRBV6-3 TGTGCCAGCAGTTACCTGCAGGAGGCTCTCTATGGCAACACCTTC CASSYLQEALYGNTF
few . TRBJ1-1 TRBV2 TGTGCCAGCAGAGGGAGTGGAGTCACTGAAGCTTTCTTT CASRGSGVTEAFF
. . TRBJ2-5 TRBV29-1 TGCAGCGTATTTACCCGGGGGCAAGAGACCCAGTACTTC CSVFTRGQETQYF
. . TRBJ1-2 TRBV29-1 TGCAGCGTTGAAGTAGCTAACTATGGCTACACCTTC CSVEVANYGYTF
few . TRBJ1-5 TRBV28 TGTGCCAGCAGACCAACGGCTGACAATCAGCCCCAGCATTTT CASRPTADNQPQHF
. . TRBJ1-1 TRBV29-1 TGCAGCGTTAAAAAGGACCAGCTTGGTGAAGCTTTCTTT CSVKKDQLGEAFF
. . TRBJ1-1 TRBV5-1 TGCGCCAGCAGCTTGGCGCGGGGTGGGAACACTGAAGCTTTCTTT CASSLARGGNTEAFF